This TCR beta chain was sequenced for a study of shared clonotypes between healthy human individuals. The repertoire was sequenced with immunoSEQ multiplex PCR; TCRdb's copy has only in-frame clones and lacks some. The sample holds hundreds of thousands of clones, approximately 96% seen once. Per germline, CDR1 MDHEN and CDR2 SYDVKM. V was clipped by 6 bases and J by 14 bases; unmatched bases: 7. The CDR3 covers 11 residues. Terminally differentiated effector memory CD45RA+ cells were excluded by CCR7 positive selection of CD45RO-negative cells. Study observations and caveats: As a rule, naive subsets had a larger estimated richness than memory subsets. Between a few donors, naive CD4 clonotypes were shared at a level of about 5%. Incomplete sequencing of sorted subsets was indicated by rarefaction despite large depth.

Worth noting for this clone: Its antigen is unknown.

The rearrangement links TRBV28 to TRBJ2-1, with 7 bases aligning to TRBD2. The sequencing sample was made of naive CD8+ T cells sorted from blood. The source is a woman younger than 45 in good health. CDR3 nucleotide sequence: TGTGCCAGCAGGAGGGGCGGGAGAGAGTTCTTC. The encoded protein is CASRRGGREFF.